This record covers a single TCR beta chain. Antigen unknown. Germline V lookup: CDR1 MGHDK, CDR2 SYGVNS. V gave up 8 bases and J gave up 2 bases, with 7 bases separating them. The CDR3 totals 11 residues. The data stem from a study of cytomegalovirus exposure and HLA in healthy donors. General study results and limits: About 87% or about 30% of the time was how often most TCR beta V segments were productive, according to an earlier analysis. CMV antigen specificity of a few CMV-associated chains was confirmed in vitro.

The primer mix had 60 Vbeta and 13 Jbeta primers. Using immunoSEQ multiplex PCR, the repertoire was profiled, and TCRdb retains in-frame clones only, with some absent. The sample lists 150,000 to 200,000 clones; 75% to 80% were seen once. This chain uses TRBV25-1 with TRBJ2-7, with D unresolved. The sequence was collected from a woman aged 50 to 60 in good health and CMV-seropositive. Material: PBMCs. This CDR3 reads CASGRAYEQYF. The CDR3 DNA sequence: TGTGCCAGCGGTCGAGCCTACGAGCAGTACTTC.